These 23 T cell receptor beta chains were all obtained from the same sample, sequenced in a study of T cell responses to AZD1222 COVID-19 vaccine. Produced via immunoSEQ multiplex PCR; TCRdb's table is partial and in-frame only. The sample lists 250,000 to 300,000 clones, 90% to 95% seen once, with 0.5% to 0.7% in the top ten. Here the sequenced sample was peripheral blood, taken 28 days after the second AZD1222 dose. These receptors were taken from an adult who received the AZD1222 COVID-19 vaccine.

The chain combines TRBV5-1 with TRBJ2-3; the D gene is possibly TRBD2 (5 bases). V lost 0 bases and J lost 5, with 13 bases in between. The CDR3 runs to 15 residues. The germline gives CDR1 SGHRS, CDR2 YFSETQ. The CDR3 DNA reads TGCGCCAGCAGCTTGGCCAGGCCGGCGGGAGATACGCAGTATTTT. As protein: CASSLARPAGDTQYF. Using reference TRBV5-1 and TRBJ2-3 for the parts outside the CDR3, the full variable domain is KAGVTQTPRYLIKTRGQQVTLSCSPISGHRSVSWYQQTPGQGLQFLFEYFSETQRNKGNFPGRFSGRQFSNSRSEMNVSTLELGDSALYLCASSLARPAGDTQYFGPGTRLTVL.

The gene calls are TRBV7-6 and TRBJ2-3; D is unclear. Germline V gene sequence: CDR1 SGHVS, CDR2 FNYEAQ. Between the trimmed V and J ends, which lost 1 base and 0 bases, there was a span of 5 bases. The CDR3 consists of 14 residues. The CDR3: CASSLGVSTDTQYF. DNA of the CDR3: TGTGCCAGCAGCTTAGGGGTCAGCACAGATACGCAGTATTTT. Complete variable domain (other parts from reference TRBV7-6 and TRBJ2-3): GAGVSQSPRYKVTKRGQDVALRCDPISGHVSLYWYRQALGQGPEFLTYFNYEAQQDKSGLPNDRFSAERPEGSISTLTIQRTEQRDSAMYRCASSLGVSTDTQYFGPGTRLTVL.

The gene calls are TRBV21-1 and TRBJ2-1. TRBV21-1 is given as a pseudogene. The CDR3 consists of 12 residues. The CDR3: CASSAWDRGQFF. The CDR3 DNA is TGTGCCAGCAGCGCGTGGGACCGTGGGCAGTTCTTC.

The chain couples TRBV7-3 to TRBJ2-2; TRBD2 matches 8 bases. This CDR3 has 15 residues. The V gene's germline CDR1 is SGHTA and CDR2 FQGTGA. The V gene end was trimmed by 3 bases and the J gene end by 1 base; junction bases not matched to a gene: 1. The chain's CDR3 is CASSLTSENTGELFF. CDR3 nucleotide sequence: TGTGCCAGCAGCTTGACTAGCGAGAACACCGGGGAGCTGTTTTTT.

This chain connects TRBV5-4 to TRBJ1-1; 7 nucleotides agree with TRBD1. CDR1 SGHNT and CDR2 YYREEE come from the germline V gene (reference sequence). V gave up 0 bases and J gave up 5 bases; unmatched junction bases: 4. The CDR3 is 14 residues long. CDR3 protein: CASSLDRGLTEAFF. CDR3 DNA sequence: TGTGCCAGCAGCTTGGACAGGGGTTTGACTGAAGCTTTCTTT.

The J gene is TRBJ1-2, the V gene TRBV5-1; 8 bases agree with TRBD1. The junction had 1 base not matched to a gene; V was cut back by 0 bases and J by 0 bases. The CDR3 consists of 15 residues. Germline-derived CDR1 and CDR2 are SGHRS and YFSETQ. In DNA form, the CDR3 reads TGCGCCAGCAGCTTGGGGACAGGGCCTAACTATGGCTACACCTTC. Encoded protein: CASSLGTGPNYGYTF.

The chain is built from TRBV27 and TRBJ2-4; 8 positions match TRBD2. The trim removed 3 bases at V and 3 bases at J, leaving 7 bases unmatched. This CDR3 is built from 16 residues. The germline CDR1 and CDR2 sequences are MNHEY and SMNVEV (reference sequence). The CDR3: CASSFVTSAGKNIQYF. The DNA for the CDR3 is TGTGCCAGCAGTTTCGTGACTAGCGCGGGCAAAAACATTCAGTACTTC.

The rearrangement joins TRBV4-3 to TRBJ2-3; D is uncertain. The CDR3 is 15 amino acids. V was shortened by 1 base and J by 0 bases, with 8 bases between the two germline ends. Germline V CDR1 and CDR2: LGHNA, YSLEER. The CDR3 nucleotides read TGCGCCAGCAGCCAAGCGGATCTTAGCACAGATACGCAGTATTTT. Its protein product is CASSQADLSTDTQYF.

This chain connects TRBV3-1 (or the pseudogene TRBV3-2) to TRBJ1-1; TRBD1 might be the D (5 bases). The V gene's germline CDR1 is LGHDT and CDR2 YNNKEL (reference sequence). V dropped 4 bases and J dropped 6 bases, with 12 bases sitting between them. The CDR3 length is 13 residues. The CDR3 spells CASSLRGDPEAFF. The DNA of the CDR3 is TGTGCCAGCAGCCTCCGGGGGGACCCTGAAGCTTTCTTT.

The sample holds one count of this clone. In DNA form, the CDR3 reads TGTGCCAGCAGTCCCGAACCGGGGGGCGCCTTTTATGGCTACACCTTC. Amino acid sequence: CASSPEPGGAFYGYTF. The rearrangement joins TRBV4-2 to TRBJ1-2; weak D call: TRBD1 (6 bases). Germline values: CDR1 LGHNA, CDR2 YNFKEQ. The CDR3 loop spans 16 amino acids. Trimming left V 6 bases short and J 5 bases short, with 22 bases between.

The gene calls are TRBV2 and TRBJ2-3; D is undetermined. This CDR3 has 14 residues. V was shortened by 6 bases and J by 2 bases, with 12 bases between the two germline ends. Per the germline V gene, CDR1 is SNHLY and CDR2 is FYNNEI. The CDR3 loop is CASRAWANTDTQYF. CDR3 sequence (DNA): TGTGCCAGCAGGGCCTGGGCGAACACAGATACGCAGTATTTT.

A single count supports this clone. The chain recombines TRBV28 with TRBJ1-2; D might be TRBD1 (6 bases). Germline CDR1 and CDR2: MDHEN and SYDVKM. V was trimmed by 3 bases and J by 4 bases, leaving 12 bases between them. The CDR3 loop spans 14 amino acids. The CDR3, as DNA: TGTGCCAGCAGTTTGGCGGGGGCCGGCTATGGCTACACCTTC. Its translation: CASSLAGAGYGYTF.

The chain combines TRBV15 with TRBJ2-1; D perhaps matches TRBD2 (6 bases). The V gene's germline CDR1 is LNHNV and CDR2 YYDKDF (reference sequence). Between the trimmed V and J ends, which lost 3 bases and 4 bases, there was a span of 10 bases. The CDR3 runs to 14 residues. The CDR3 reads CATSRGGDYNEQFF. The DNA for the CDR3 is TGTGCCACCAGCAGGGGCGGGGATTACAATGAGCAGTTCTTC. Based on the CDR3 plus reference TRBV15 and TRBJ2-1, the full variable domain is DAMVIQNPRYQVTQFGKPVTLSCSQTLNHNVMYWYQQKSSQAPKLLFHYYDKDFNNEADTPDNFQSRRPNTSFCFLDIRSPGLGDTAMYLCATSRGGDYNEQFFGPGTRLTVL.

The V and J genes are TRBV7-9 and TRBJ2-7; D is ambiguous. The CDR3 runs 16 residues. V shed 4 bases and J shed 2 bases, with 18 bases lying between them. Germline V gene lookup returns CDR1 SEHNR and CDR2 FQNEAQ (reference sequence). The CDR3: CASSWSGQKVTYEQYF. The DNA of the CDR3 is TGTGCCAGCAGCTGGAGTGGGCAAAAAGTTACCTACGAGCAGTACTTC. Using reference TRBV7-9 and TRBJ2-7 for the parts outside the CDR3, the full variable domain is DTGVSQNPRHKITKRGQNVTFRCDPISEHNRLYWYRQTLGQGPEFLTYFQNEAQLEKSRLLSDRFSAERPKGSFSTLEIQRTEQGDSAMYLCASSWSGQKVTYEQYFGPGTRLTVT.

The chain couples TRBV5-4 to TRBJ1-1; TRBD1 is a possible D gene (6 bases). CDR1 is SGHNT and CDR2 is YYREEE in the germline V gene (reference sequence). The V end lost 0 bases, the J end lost 0 bases, and 15 bases lay between the germline ends. This CDR3 spans 17 amino acids. The CDR3 DNA is TGTGCCAGCAGCTTGGCCGGGGGGGGCAGAGTGAACACTGAAGCTTTCTTT. Protein sequence: CASSLAGGGRVNTEAFF.

The chain carries TRBV11-2 and TRBJ2-1; possible D gene TRBD2, 6 bases. V was trimmed by 2 bases and J by 4 bases, leaving 12 bases between them. Germline V gene data show CDR1 as SGHAT and CDR2 as FQNNGV. This CDR3 has 15 amino acids. CDR3 DNA: TGTGCCAGCAGCTTATACGGGGGAAATTACAATGAGCAGTTCTTC. Its translation: CASSLYGGNYNEQFF.

This rearrangement joins TRBV2 to TRBJ2-2; 7 bases align to TRBD1. CDR3 size: 12 residues. The V gene's germline CDR1 is SNHLY and CDR2 FYNNEI. Trimming cost V 6 bases and J 7 bases; bases outside gene matches: 2. The CDR3 spells CASRNRGGELFF. CDR3 sequence (DNA): TGTGCCAGCAGGAACAGGGGCGGGGAGCTGTTTTTT.

The table lists this clone with a count of one. The chain joins TRBV28 to TRBJ2-2; D unresolved. In germline, CDR1 is MDHEN, CDR2 SYDVKM. The CDR3 is 14 amino acids. The V end was cut by 7 bases, the J end by 4 bases, with 13 bases between. DNA of the CDR3: TGTGCCAGCACCGCTTGGGAACGCACCGGGGAGCTGTTTTTT. Amino acid sequence: CASTAWERTGELFF.

The chain employs TRBV5-1 and TRBJ1-1, with 8 nucleotides matching TRBD1. V was pared by 3 bases and J by 5 bases, with 6 bases of the junction left unmatched. The CDR3 loop spans 14 amino acids. The germline V gene has CDR1 SGHRS and CDR2 YFSETQ. CDR3 region: CASSSTGARTEAFF. The DNA for the CDR3 is TGCGCCAGCAGCTCGACAGGGGCCCGGACTGAAGCTTTCTTT.

J is TRBJ1-2 and V is TRBV11-1, with D unresolved. The CDR3 sequence is 14 residues long. V lost 10 bases, J lost 5 bases, and 20 bases lay in between. Germline CDR1 SGHAT, CDR2 FQDESV (reference sequence). CDR3 sequence (DNA): TGTGCCACCCCGGGAGAGAAGGTCAGATATGGCTACACCTTC. It is translated as CATPGEKVRYGYTF.

V is TRBV6-5 and J is TRBJ1-2; 9 bases line up with TRBD1. Germline assignment: CDR1 MNHEY and CDR2 SVGAGI. This CDR3 spans 12 amino acids. J gave up 8 bases and V 7 bases, and 5 bases lay outside the gene matches. The CDR3 DNA reads as TGTGCCAGCAACAGGGGGCCAGAGGGCTACACCTTC. Its translation is CASNRGPEGYTF.

The rearrangement uses TRBV5-1 and TRBJ2-1; no clear D gene. Germline CDR1 SGHRS, CDR2 YFSETQ. This CDR3 comprises 12 residues. The V gene lost 3 bases and the J gene lost 3 bases, with 4 bases spanning the gap. The CDR3 sequence is CASSSDYNEQFF. The CDR3 nucleotides read TGCGCCAGCAGCTCTGACTACAATGAGCAGTTCTTC.

The chain has TRBV7-3 and TRBJ2-1, with no clear D. CDR1 and CDR2 from the germline V gene are SGHTA and FQGTGA. The length of the CDR3 is 16 residues. V was trimmed by 0 bases and J by 0 bases, leaving 9 bases between them. The CDR3 here is CASSLTPVSSYNEQFF. The CDR3, as DNA: TGTGCCAGCAGCTTAACGCCGGTTAGCTCCTACAATGAGCAGTTCTTC.